Listed below are T cell receptor beta chains from one sample, sequenced in a study of CD8+ T cells in alopecia areata. Generated by immunoSEQ multiplex PCR, the TCRdb table keeps only in-frame clones and is missing some. The sample includes approximately 150,000 clones, roughly 60% of them seen just once. The sample was CD4+ T cells sorted from blood, taken at approximately week 60, from a patient treated with tofacitinib. Receptor source: a human donor with alopecia areata. Both conserved end residues are part of each CDR3.

V | CDR3
TRBV2 | CASSERSTDTQYF
TRBV9 | CASSVGVTTYEQYF
TRBV5-1 | CASSPTPNSPLHF
TRBV4-2 | CASSPEADTRRPYEQYF
TRBV2 | CASLIRDTEAFF
TRBV5-1 | CASSLELAGINEQFF
TRBV7-9 | CASHGFEDTGELFF
TRBV5-6 | CASSLGDGETQYF
TRBV11-3 | CASSFRTGGVDTQYF
TRBV29-1 | CSVERGGGLDEKLFF
TRBV6-5 | CASRQDQGMETQYF
TRBV30 | CAWSGQGLSPLHF
TRBV19 | CASRDRRNTEAFF
TRBV6-1 | CASSEIVGTSGANVLTF
TRBV5-6 | CASSWISGDTGELFF
TRBV19 | CASGGVAYNEQFF
TRBV2 | CASSESGADTQYF
TRBV11-2 | CASSSRTGLGETQYF
TRBV5-1 | CASSPAAGASYEQYF
TRBV2 | CASANLGTEAFF
TRBV29-1 | CSVVHYDGYTF
TRBV5-1 | CASSLEQGMETQYF
TRBV29-1 | CSVVSGVTEAFF
TRBV29-1 | CSVERGVEAFF
TRBV23-1 | CASSPPNYGYTF
TRBV9 | CASSVDLAGGLKGEQFF
TRBV6-5 | CASRPPLVTGELFF
TRBV7-2 | CASSLTWTGVNTGELFF
TRBV30 | CAWRQTGGVETQYF
TRBV30 | CAWNLQGVNYGYTF
TRBV7-2 | CASSLVSGVGNQPQHF
TRBV19 | CASSLQTRGPYEQYF
TRBV5-6 | CASSYYRGQPQHF
TRBV30 | CAWSPGQGWDEQFF
TRBV10-3 | CAISDDTRSGANVLTF
TRBV4-2 | CASSPPNAGGTDTQYF
TRBV5-6 | CASSDGQVPVGYEQYF
TRBV29-1 | CSVSGAGVNTEAFF
TRBV4-1 | CASSHHPPGHTTEGNTGELFF
TRBV9 | CASSVGVGTEAFF
TRBV30 | CAWRDTGAITEAFF
TRBV30 | CAGRESSYNSPLHF
TRBV29-1 | CSVGGEKLFF
TRBV29-1 | CSVAINWADTQYF
TRBV7-3 | CASSLGGANSGEQYF
TRBV20-1 | CSARLMNIQYF